This note documents a single T cell receptor (beta chain) sequence. Its antigen is not yet known. Per-base quality was not reported, and no clone a single base away is much larger than it. V loses 0 bases, J loses 3 bases, and the germline ends lie 12 bases apart. CDR1 and CDR2 are drawn from the germline V gene (reference sequence): DFQATT, SNEGSKA. The CDR3 goes from the cysteine to the phenylalanine over 15 residues. This entry keeps only the CDR3 DNA: 45 bases, framed from base 1. The source of the sample is a study of T cells in Graves' hyperthyroidism and ophthalmopathy (dated by TCRdb to 2018 to 2020). As for the study more broadly: To identify distinguishing TCR V-J signatures, a discovery cohort of about a hundred patients was used, comprising some 43 with Graves' ophthalmopathy and 57 with stable Graves' hyperthyroidism. Prospective prediction of ophthalmopathy was tested in an independent validation cohort consisting of fewer than 20 hyperthyroidism patients and around 16 patients who later progressed to ophthalmopathy. For training and testing, the 80 to 100 patients in the discovery cohort were randomly divided in a 7:3 ratio. In addition, the study compared T-cell repertoires in thyroid tissue and in blood from six Graves' hyperthyroidism patients. After sampling, hyperthyroidism patients received methimazole starting at 30 mg daily, and ophthalmopathy patients received high-dose intravenous methylprednisolone. The paper describes TCR Vbeta CDR3 sequencing of 135 peripheral blood samples, made up of 43 ophthalmopathy patients, 70 to 75 hyperthyroidism patients and approximately 17 progressor patients.

Points the paper makes about the study in general: A 13 V-J signature model separated ophthalmopathy from stable hyperthyroidism, with around 91% sensitivity and roughly 81% specificity in cross-validation and 80%/75% in testing. In validation, the model predicted progression to ophthalmopathy with roughly 66% sensitivity and 72.22% specificity, a median of 6.5 months before onset. Blood samples also contained most of the expanded thyroid clonotypes (frequency above 0.001), which suggests that blood repertoires may reflect thyroid immune responses. Sample size was not statistically predetermined, and blinding of investigators to group allocation was not performed.

Stable Graves' hyperthyroidism was defined as no progression to ophthalmopathy during 18 months of follow-up. The hyperthyroidism patients were between 18 and 65 years old and newly diagnosed, with a disease duration of less than 2 months. The study excluded patients with uncontrolled infections, other autoimmune diseases, pregnancy or lactation. Diagnoses were established on the basis of clinical symptoms, serum thyroxine and TRAb, thyroid ultrasound, and orbital computed tomography. Trizol reagent was used to extract total RNA, and RNA quality was then checked on an Agilent 2100 Bioanalyzer. The TCR beta CDR3 regions were amplified from the RNA transcripts. The first round of RT-PCR for the TCR CDR3 was performed with the HTBI primer set and the Qiagen OneStep RT-PCR kit. A second multiplex PCR round built the libraries, followed by size selection and purification. Libraries were sequenced paired-end with 100 bp reads on an Illumina HiSeq2000. The authors' pipeline ran thus. Raw data were processed with SOAPnuke, discarding reads with adapters, uncalled bases, mean Phred below 15, or no exact constant-primer or identifier match. COPE v1.2.5 was used to merge high-quality paired reads, and clonotypes were defined as unique nucleotide sequences. MiTCR v1.1 was used to align clonotypes to the IMGT TRBV, TRBD and TRBJ reference segments. Only V-J combinations with frequency above 0.0001, covering 99% to 99.2% of repertoires, were analysed. The TCS score was defined as F50 (clonal expansion) divided by E x V (chaos), with BLOSUM62-based TCRdist calculated between CDR3 peptides within each V-J. Welch's t-statistics and random forest reduced fewer than 600 V-J features to 13, which were used in a naive Bayes classifier (R e1071). TCRdb reworked the public reads: Q25 trimming with fastp, MiXCR clone assembly, productive beta chains retained. Rows with a matching CDR3 protein are joined into one entry that keeps the most common DNA and genes. These V and J calls derive from TCRdb rather than the authors' analysis. The sample table shows about 560,000 distinct CDR3 sequences, and about 45% are seen once. The ten largest clones add up to 8.2% of the sample.

Sequenced input: peripheral blood or thyroid tissue (not recorded which). The chain is encoded by TRBV20-1 joined to TRBJ1-3; the best D guess is TRBD1, with 5 bases matching. This TCR came from a woman under 30 with Graves' hyperthyroidism. Donor details come from another sample of the same person, matched by shared clones. In nucleotides, the sequence is TGCAGTGCTAGAGAAAGGGGAGTCTTTGGAAACACCATATATTTT. It translates as CSARERGVFGNTIYF.